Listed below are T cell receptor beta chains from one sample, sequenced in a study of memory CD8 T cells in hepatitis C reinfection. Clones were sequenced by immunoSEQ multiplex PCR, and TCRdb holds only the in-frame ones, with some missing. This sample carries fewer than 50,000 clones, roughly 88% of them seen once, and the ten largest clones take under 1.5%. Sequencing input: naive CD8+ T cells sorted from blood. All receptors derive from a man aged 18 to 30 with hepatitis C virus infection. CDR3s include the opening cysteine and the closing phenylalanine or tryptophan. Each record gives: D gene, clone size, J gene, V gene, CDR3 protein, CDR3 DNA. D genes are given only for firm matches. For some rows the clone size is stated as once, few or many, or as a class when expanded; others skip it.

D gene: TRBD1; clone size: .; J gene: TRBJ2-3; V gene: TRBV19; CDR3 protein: CASSTHGQGGTDTQYF; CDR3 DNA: TGTGCCAGTAGTACCCATGGACAGGGCGGCACAGATACGCAGTATTTT
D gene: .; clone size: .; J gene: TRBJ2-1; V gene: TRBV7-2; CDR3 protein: CASSLDLLRFF; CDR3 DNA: TGTGCCAGCAGCTTAGATCTTCTGCGGTTCTTC
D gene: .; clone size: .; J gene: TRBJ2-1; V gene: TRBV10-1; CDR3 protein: CASSESGGDTYNEQFF; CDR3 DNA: TGCGCCAGCAGTGAGTCGGGGGGAGACACCTACAATGAGCAGTTCTTC
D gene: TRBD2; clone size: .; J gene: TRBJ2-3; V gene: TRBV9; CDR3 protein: CASSVSGGAVADTQYF; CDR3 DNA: TGTGCCAGCAGCGTATCCGGGGGGGCCGTCGCAGATACGCAGTATTTT
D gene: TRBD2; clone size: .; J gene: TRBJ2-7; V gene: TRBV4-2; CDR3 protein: CASSQGVPSGGYEQYF; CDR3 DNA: TGTGCCAGCAGCCAAGGCGTCCCTAGCGGGGGATACGAGCAGTACTTC
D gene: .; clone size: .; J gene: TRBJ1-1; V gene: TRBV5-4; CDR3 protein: CASSLQGSTEAFF; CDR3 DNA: TGTGCCAGCAGCTTGCAAGGGAGCACTGAAGCTTTCTTT
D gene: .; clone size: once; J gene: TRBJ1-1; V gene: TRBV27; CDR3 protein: CASSLSIGFTEAFF; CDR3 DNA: TGTGCCAGCAGTTTATCGATCGGTTTCACTGAAGCTTTCTTT
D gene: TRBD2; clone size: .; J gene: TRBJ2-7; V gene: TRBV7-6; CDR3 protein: CASSLAGGSYEQYF; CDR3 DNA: TGTGCCAGCAGCTTAGCGGGGGGGTCCTACGAGCAGTACTTC
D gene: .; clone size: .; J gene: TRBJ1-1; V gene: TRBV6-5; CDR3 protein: CASSSQEGTEAFF; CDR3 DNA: TGTGCCAGCAGTTCTCAGGAGGGCACTGAAGCTTTCTTT
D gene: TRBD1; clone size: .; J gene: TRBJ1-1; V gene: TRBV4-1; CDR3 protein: CASSQDSGGFEAFF; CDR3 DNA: TGCGCCAGCAGCCAGGACTCAGGGGGATTTGAAGCTTTCTTT
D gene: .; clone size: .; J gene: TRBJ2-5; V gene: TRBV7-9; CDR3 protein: CASSLGRGGQETQYF; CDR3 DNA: TGTGCCAGCAGCTTAGGGCGGGGCGGTCAAGAGACCCAGTACTTC
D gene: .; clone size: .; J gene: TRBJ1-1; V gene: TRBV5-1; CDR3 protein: CASRTSTEAFF; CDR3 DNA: TGCGCCAGCAGAACTAGTACTGAAGCTTTCTTT
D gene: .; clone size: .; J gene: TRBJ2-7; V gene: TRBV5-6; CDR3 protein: CASSLANRRSDEQYF; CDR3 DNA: TGTGCCAGCAGCTTGGCGAACAGACGTAGTGACGAGCAGTACTTC
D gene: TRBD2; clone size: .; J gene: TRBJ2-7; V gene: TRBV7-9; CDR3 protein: CASSLIASGYEQYF; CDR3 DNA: TGTGCCAGCAGCTTAATCGCTAGCGGCTACGAGCAGTACTTC
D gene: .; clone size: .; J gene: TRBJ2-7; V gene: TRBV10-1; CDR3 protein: CASSDGNTYEQYF; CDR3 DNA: TGCGCCAGCAGTGACGGGAACACCTACGAGCAGTACTTC
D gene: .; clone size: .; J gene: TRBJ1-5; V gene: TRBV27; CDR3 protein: CASSFGGSNQPQHF; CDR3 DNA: TGTGCCAGCAGTTTCGGGGGAAGCAATCAGCCCCAGCATTTT
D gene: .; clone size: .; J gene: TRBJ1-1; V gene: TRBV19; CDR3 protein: CASSFQGVQTEAFF; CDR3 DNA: TGTGCCAGTAGTTTTCAGGGCGTTCAGACTGAAGCTTTCTTT
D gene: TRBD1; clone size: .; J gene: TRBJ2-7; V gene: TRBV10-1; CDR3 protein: CASSESTGPAYEQYF; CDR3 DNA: TGCGCCAGCAGTGAGTCGACAGGGCCGGCCTACGAGCAGTACTTC
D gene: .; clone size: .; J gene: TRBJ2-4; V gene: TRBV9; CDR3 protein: CASSVGGEDIQYF; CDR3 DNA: TGTGCCAGCAGCGTAGGGGGGGAAGACATTCAGTACTTC
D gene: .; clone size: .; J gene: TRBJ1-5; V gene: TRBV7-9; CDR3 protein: CASSATGPQHF; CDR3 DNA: TGTGCCAGCAGCGCGACAGGGCCCCAGCATTTT
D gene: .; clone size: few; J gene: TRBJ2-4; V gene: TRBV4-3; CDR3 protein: CASSQGFSGSAKNIQYF; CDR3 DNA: TGCGCCAGCAGCCAAGGATTTTCAGGGTCGGCCAAAAACATTCAGTACTTC
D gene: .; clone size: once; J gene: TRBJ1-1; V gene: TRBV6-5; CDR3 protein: CASSSPDSLNTEAFF; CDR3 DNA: TGTGCCAGCAGCTCCCCGGACAGCCTGAACACTGAAGCTTTCTTT
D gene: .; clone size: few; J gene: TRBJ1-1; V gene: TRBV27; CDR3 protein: CASSSRDTEAFF; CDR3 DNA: TGTGCCAGCAGTTCCCGAGACACTGAAGCTTTCTTT
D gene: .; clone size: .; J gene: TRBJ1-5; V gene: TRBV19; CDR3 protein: CASTHSTRNQPQHF; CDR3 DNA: TGTGCCAGCACCCATAGTACCCGCAATCAGCCCCAGCATTTT
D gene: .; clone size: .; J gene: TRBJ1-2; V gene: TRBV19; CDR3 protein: CASSIGSRGAHGYTF; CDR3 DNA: TGTGCCAGTAGTATAGGATCCCGCGGGGCGCACGGCTACACCTTC
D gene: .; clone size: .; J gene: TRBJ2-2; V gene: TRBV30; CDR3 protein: CAWSGGFTGELFF; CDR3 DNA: TGTGCCTGGAGTGGAGGGTTCACCGGGGAGCTGTTTTTT